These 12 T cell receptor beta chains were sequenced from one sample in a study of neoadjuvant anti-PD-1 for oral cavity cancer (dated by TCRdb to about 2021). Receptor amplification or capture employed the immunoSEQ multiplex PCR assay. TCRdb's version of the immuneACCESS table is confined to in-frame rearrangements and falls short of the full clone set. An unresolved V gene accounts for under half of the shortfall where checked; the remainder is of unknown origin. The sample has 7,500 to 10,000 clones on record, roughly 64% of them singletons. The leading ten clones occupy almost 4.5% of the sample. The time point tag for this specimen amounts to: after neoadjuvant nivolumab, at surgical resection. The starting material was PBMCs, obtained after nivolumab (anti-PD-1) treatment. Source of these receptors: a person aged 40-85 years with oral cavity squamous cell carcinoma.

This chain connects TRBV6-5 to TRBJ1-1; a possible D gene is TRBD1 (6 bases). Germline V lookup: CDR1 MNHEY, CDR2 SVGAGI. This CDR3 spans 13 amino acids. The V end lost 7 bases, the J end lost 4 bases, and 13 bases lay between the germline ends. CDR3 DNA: TGTGCCAGCACCCCTCGGGGGCGCACTGAAGCTTTCTTT. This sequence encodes CASTPRGRTEAFF.

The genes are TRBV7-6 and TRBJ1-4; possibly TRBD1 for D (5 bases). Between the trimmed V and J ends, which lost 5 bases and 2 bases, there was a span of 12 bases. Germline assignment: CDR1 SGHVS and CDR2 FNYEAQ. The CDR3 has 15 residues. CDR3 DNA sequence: TGTGCCAGCAGCCCTGCGAGGGGTACTAATGAAAAACTGTTTTTT. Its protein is CASSPARGTNEKLFF.

CDR3 bases: TGTGCCAGCAGCGGGACCGGCTATGGCTACACCTTC. Protein product: CASSGTGYGYTF. This rearrangement joins TRBV28 to TRBJ1-2, with D possibly matching TRBD1 (5 bases). Germline CDR1 and CDR2: MDHEN and SYDVKM. V dropped 6 bases and J dropped 4 bases, with 9 bases sitting between them. This CDR3 contains 12 residues.

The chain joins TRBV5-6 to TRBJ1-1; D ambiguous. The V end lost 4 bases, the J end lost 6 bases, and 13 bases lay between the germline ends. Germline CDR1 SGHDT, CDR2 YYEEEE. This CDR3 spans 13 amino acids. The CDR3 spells CASSPQLLPEAFF. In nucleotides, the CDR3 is TGTGCCAGCAGCCCACAGTTACTTCCTGAAGCTTTCTTT.

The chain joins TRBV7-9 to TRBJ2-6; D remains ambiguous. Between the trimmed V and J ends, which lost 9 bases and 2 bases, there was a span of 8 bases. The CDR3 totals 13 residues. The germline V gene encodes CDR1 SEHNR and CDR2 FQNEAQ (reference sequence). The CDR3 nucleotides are TGTGCCAGTCATGAACCTGGGGCCAACGTCCTGACTTTC. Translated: CASHEPGANVLTF.

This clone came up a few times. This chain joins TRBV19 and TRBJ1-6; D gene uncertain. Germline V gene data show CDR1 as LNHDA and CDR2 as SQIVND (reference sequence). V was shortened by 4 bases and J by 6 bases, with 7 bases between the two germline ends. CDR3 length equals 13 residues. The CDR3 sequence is CASSNSFNSPLHF. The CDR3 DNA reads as TGTGCCAGTAGTAACAGCTTTAATTCACCCCTCCACTTT.

The CDR3 DNA follows: TGTGCCAGCAGCTTTAGAGTAGCAAGGGATTACACTGAAGCTTTCTTT. Translated, it gives CASSFRVARDYTEAFF. The gene calls are TRBV5-5 and TRBJ1-1; no reliable D call. Trimming pared 2 bases from V and 3 bases from J, leaving 17 bases between. The germline V gene encodes CDR1 SGHKS and CDR2 YYEKEE (reference sequence). The CDR3 covers 16 residues.

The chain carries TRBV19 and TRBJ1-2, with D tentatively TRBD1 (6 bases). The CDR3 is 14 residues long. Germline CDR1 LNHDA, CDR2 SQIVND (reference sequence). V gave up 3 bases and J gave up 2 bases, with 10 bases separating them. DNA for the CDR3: TGTGCCAGTAGTATGAGGGGACACAACTATGGCTACACCTTC. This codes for CASSMRGHNYGYTF.

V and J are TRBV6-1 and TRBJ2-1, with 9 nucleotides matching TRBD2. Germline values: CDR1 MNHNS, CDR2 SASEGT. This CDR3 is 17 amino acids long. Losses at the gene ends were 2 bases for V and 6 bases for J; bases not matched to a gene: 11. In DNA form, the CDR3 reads TGTGCCAGCAGTGAATCGGGCGGGGGGGCCCAATCCAATGAGCAGTTCTTC. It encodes CASSESGGGAQSNEQFF.

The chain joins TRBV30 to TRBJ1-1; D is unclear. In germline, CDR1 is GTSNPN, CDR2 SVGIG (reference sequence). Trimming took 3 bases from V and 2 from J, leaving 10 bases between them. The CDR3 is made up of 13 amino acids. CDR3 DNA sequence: TGTGCCTGGAGGAAGGACTTCAACACTGAAGCTTTCTTT. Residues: CAWRKDFNTEAFF.

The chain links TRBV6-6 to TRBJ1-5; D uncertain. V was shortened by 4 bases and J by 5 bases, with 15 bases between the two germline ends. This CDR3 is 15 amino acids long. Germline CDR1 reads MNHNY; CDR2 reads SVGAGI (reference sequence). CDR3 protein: CASSSDRLLYQPQHF. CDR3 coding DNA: TGTGCCAGCAGTTCGGACCGGCTGTTGTATCAGCCCCAGCATTTT.

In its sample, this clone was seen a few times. Written as DNA, the CDR3 is TGTGCCAGCCGGGGGAGGGGGGGCCCCCTCCACTTT. Encoded protein: CASRGRGGPLHF. The V call is TRBV2, the J call TRBJ1-6; D may be TRBD1 (6 bases). The length of the CDR3 is 12 residues. V shed 8 bases and J shed 13 bases, with 15 bases lying between them. Germline V gives CDR1 SNHLY, CDR2 FYNNEI.